Below, 23 T cell receptor beta chains from the same sample are listed, as sequenced in a study of cytomegalovirus exposure and HLA in healthy donors. Amplification used 60 Vbeta primers and 13 Jbeta primers. TCRdb's table, derived via immunoSEQ multiplex PCR, lists solely in-frame clones and lacks some. This table holds some 130,000 clones, approximately 64% found once. The sample consisted of PBMCs. The receptors come from a woman in her forties in good health and CMV-seronegative.

V usage is TRBV29-1 and J usage is TRBJ2-7, with 12 bases lining up with TRBD1. Germline values: CDR1 SQVTM, CDR2 ANQGSEA. J gave up 4 bases and V 0 bases, and 4 bases lay outside the gene matches. The CDR3 loop spans 15 amino acids. The DNA of the CDR3 is TGCAGCGTTGAAGATGGGACAGGGGGCGGGTACGAGCAGTACTTC. Translating gives CSVEDGTGGGYEQYF.

This chain joins TRBV5-1 and TRBJ1-1, with D unresolved. Germline CDR1 and CDR2: SGHRS and YFSETQ. V lost 4 bases to trimming and J lost 0 bases, with 16 bases between them. The CDR3 runs to 16 residues. CDR3 protein: CASSLMPAGMNTEAFF. DNA for the CDR3: TGCGCCAGCAGCCTTATGCCGGCGGGTATGAACACTGAAGCTTTCTTT.

This chain links TRBV18 with TRBJ2-5; no clear D gene. Deletions cut 5 bases from V and 2 bases from J, with 3 bases between. Germline V CDR1 and CDR2: KGHSH, LQKENI. CDR3 length: 11 amino acids. The DNA for the CDR3 is TGTGCCAGCTCAGAGCAAGAGACCCAGTACTTC. It is translated as CASSEQETQYF.

This clone appeared a few times. V usage is TRBV6-5 and J usage is TRBJ1-1; 7 nucleotides match TRBD1. The germline gives CDR1 MNHEY, CDR2 SVGAGI. V dropped 5 bases and J dropped 4; count of bases not matched to a gene: 10. This CDR3 has 15 residues. DNA for the CDR3: TGTGCCAGCAGTCTCGATCGGGCAGGGGGCACTGAAGCTTTCTTT. Translated, it gives CASSLDRAGGTEAFF.

The CDR3 here is CASSSPMAGVVNTEAFF. CDR3 nucleotide sequence: TGTGCCAGCAGCTCCCCCATGGCGGGGGTGGTGAACACTGAAGCTTTCTTT. The genes are TRBV13 and TRBJ1-1; a possible D gene is TRBD1 (5 bases). V was trimmed by 4 bases and J by 0 bases, leaving 18 bases between them. The germline gives CDR1 PRHDT, CDR2 FYEKMQ (reference sequence). The CDR3 runs 17 residues.

This chain links TRBV7-8 with TRBJ2-2; 9 nucleotides match TRBD1. The CDR3 has 16 amino acids. V gave up 3 bases and J gave up 5 bases; unmatched junction bases: 7. CDR1 is SGHVS, CDR2 FQNEAQ, per germline. The CDR3 spells CASSLPQGAPTGELFF. CDR3 DNA sequence: TGTGCCAGCAGCTTGCCACAGGGGGCGCCTACCGGGGAGCTGTTTTTT.

V gene TRBV29-1 combines with J gene TRBJ1-1, with TRBD1 matching over 9 bases. Germline V lookup: CDR1 SQVTM, CDR2 ANQGSEA. This CDR3 has 15 amino acids. The V and J ends lost 3 bases and 2 bases, in that order; junction bases with no gene match: 7. CDR3 amino acids: CSVEGQGFLNTEAFF. The CDR3 DNA follows: TGCAGCGTTGAGGGACAGGGTTTCCTTAACACTGAAGCTTTCTTT.

The rearrangement links TRBV28 to TRBJ1-2, with a possible D match to TRBD1 (5 bases). This CDR3 contains 15 residues. V was shortened by 1 base and J by 8 bases, with 17 bases between the two germline ends. CDR1 and CDR2 (germline): MDHEN, SYDVKM. CDR3 in DNA: TGTGCCAGCAGTTTATTAGGCGCAGGGAATAAGGGCTACACCTTC. Translation gives CASSLLGAGNKGYTF.

The chain employs TRBV19 and TRBJ1-1; unclear D gene. CDR1 is LNHDA and CDR2 is SQIVND in the germline V gene (reference sequence). Trimming stripped 3 bases from V and 4 bases from J, with 9 bases between. CDR3 length equals 13 residues. As DNA, the CDR3 is TGTGCCAGTAGTATTGATGGGCCCACTGAAGCTTTCTTT. This translates into CASSIDGPTEAFF.

The CDR3 nucleotides read TGTGCCATCAGTGAGTCGCTGAGCGGGGGAACCAAGTACTTC. It specifies CAISESLSGGTKYF. The V call is TRBV10-3, the J call TRBJ2-5; 8 nucleotides align to TRBD2. This CDR3 contains 14 residues. Germline trimming cut 0 bases from V and 12 bases from J; bases unmatched to any gene: 9. Germline V gene data show CDR1 as ENHRY and CDR2 as SYGVKD.

The chain recombines TRBV4-3 with TRBJ2-3; 7 positions agree with TRBD2. Germline trimming cut 1 base from V and 2 bases from J; bases unmatched to any gene: 3. Germline V gene sequence: CDR1 LGHNA, CDR2 YSLEER. CDR3 length: 15 residues. CDR3 residues: CASSQGGGDTDTQYF. In DNA, the CDR3 is TGCGCCAGCAGCCAAGGGGGGGGAGACACAGATACGCAGTATTTT.

In its sample, this clone was seen once. J is TRBJ1-6 and V is TRBV9, with D possibly matching TRBD1 (5 bases). The germline CDR1 and CDR2 sequences are SGDLS and YYNGEE. The CDR3 runs to 15 residues. The germline V and J ends were trimmed by 3 bases and 8 bases, with 15 bases remaining between them. CDR3 region: CASSASGGIDSPLHF. The CDR3 DNA sequence: TGTGCCAGCAGCGCGAGTGGGGGGATTGATTCACCCCTCCACTTT.

This clone was observed a few times. This specimen includes other DNA sequences encoding the same CDR3. The chain joins TRBV9 to TRBJ2-1; 9 nucleotides line up with TRBD2. Germline CDR1 SGDLS, CDR2 YYNGEE. This CDR3 contains 15 residues. The ends lost 2 bases at V and 4 bases at J; junction bases unmatched: 4. The CDR3 DNA follows: TGTGCCAGCAGCGTGGGGCGGGGGGGTTACAATGAGCAGTTCTTC. As protein: CASSVGRGGYNEQFF.

This sequence joins TRBV5-6 and TRBJ1-1; possible D gene TRBD1, 6 bases. Germline CDR1 is SGHDT and CDR2 is YYEEEE. This CDR3 contains 13 residues. Trimming stripped 3 bases from V and 2 bases from J, with 8 bases between. CDR3 region: CASSWGLNTEAFF. CDR3 DNA: TGTGCCAGCAGCTGGGGGCTCAACACTGAAGCTTTCTTT.

This clone occurred once. The rearrangement links TRBV6-5 to TRBJ1-1; 7 bases match TRBD1. Losses at the gene ends were 9 bases for V and 1 base for J; bases not matched to a gene: 5. Germline V lookup: CDR1 MNHEY, CDR2 SVGAGI. The CDR3 is 13 residues long. The CDR3 DNA reads TGTGCCAGTACGAGGACAGGGAACACTGAAGCTTTCTTT. Encoded protein: CASTRTGNTEAFF.

This clone was counted only a few times. The CDR3 region is CAWSGTSGGGDTQYF. Written as DNA, the CDR3 is TGTGCCTGGAGCGGGACTAGCGGGGGGGGAGATACGCAGTATTTT. The chain combines TRBV30 with TRBJ2-3; 16 bases agree with TRBD2. The J segment lost 5 bases and the V segment lost 3 bases, leaving 2 bases of the junction unmatched. Germline values: CDR1 GTSNPN, CDR2 SVGIG (reference sequence). This CDR3 is 15 amino acids long.

The CDR3 protein is CATSRGSMRFDGYTF. CDR3 DNA: TGTGCCACCAGCAGAGGGTCCATGAGGTTCGATGGCTACACCTTC. The chain couples TRBV15 to TRBJ1-2; D is undetermined. CDR1 and CDR2 (germline): LNHNV, YYDKDF (reference sequence). This CDR3 has 15 residues. Trimming removed 1 base from V and 6 bases from J, with 15 bases in between.

The chain recombines TRBV4-1 with TRBJ1-5; D remains ambiguous. V lost 2 bases and J lost 11, with 16 bases in between. Germline V lookup: CDR1 MGHRA, CDR2 YSYEKL. This CDR3 has 14 residues. Here the CDR3 DNA reads TGCGCCAGCAGCCAACTCCCGGACTCCACGTCCCAGCATTTT. Its protein is CASSQLPDSTSQHF.

About this clone itself: Relative to the germline gene, one junction end is altered; a read error may explain this. The chain uses TRBV2 and TRBJ2-5, with 9 bases identical to TRBD2. The germline CDR1 and CDR2 sequences are SNHLY and FYNNEI. This CDR3 region has 12 residues. CDR3 in DNA: TGTGTCAGCAGGCGGGGGGGAGAGACCCAGTACTTC. Protein sequence: CVSRRGGETQYF.

The V call is TRBV5-1, the J call TRBJ2-3; TRBD2 is a possible D gene (5 bases). In germline, CDR1 is SGHRS, CDR2 YFSETQ. The CDR3 is made up of 14 amino acids. The V end lost 5 bases, the J end lost 2 bases, and 12 bases lay between the germline ends. The CDR3 spells CASRGPGTTDTQYF. The CDR3 DNA reads TGCGCCAGCAGAGGTCCGGGAACCACAGATACGCAGTATTTT.

As DNA, the CDR3 is TGCGCCAGCGGGGAAAGGGGCTCTAACACTGAAGCTTTCTTT. Translating it yields CASGERGSNTEAFF. V usage is TRBV5-1 and J usage is TRBJ1-1; D possibly corresponds to TRBD1 (5 bases). This CDR3 comprises 14 residues. Germline lookup yields CDR1 SGHRS and CDR2 YFSETQ. The ends were cut back, 7 bases at V and 2 bases at J, with 15 bases in the middle.

The chain uses TRBV6-5 and TRBJ1-2; D might be TRBD1 (5 bases). The length of the CDR3 is 14 residues. Trimming cost V 0 bases and J 4 bases, with 9 bases left between them. Germline loops: CDR1 MNHEY, CDR2 SVGAGI. The CDR3 region has the DNA TGTGCCAGCAGTTACTCGAAAGGGGCCTATGGCTACACCTTC. This sequence encodes CASSYSKGAYGYTF.

This rearrangement joins TRBV29-1 to TRBJ2-5; D remains unclear. This CDR3 region has 12 residues. V dropped 5 bases and J dropped 1 base, with 8 bases sitting between them. CDR1 and CDR2 (germline): SQVTM, ANQGSEA. In DNA form, the CDR3 reads TGCAGCGTTCGCTCCGGCCAAGAGACCCAGTACTTC. Amino acids: CSVRSGQETQYF.